These 6 T cell receptor beta chains originate from one sample sequenced in a study of blood T cell repertoires in COVID-19. Sequencing used immunoSEQ multiplex PCR; TCRdb keeps in-frame clones, though not all of them. The data show a few hundred thousand clones, about 81% seen once. Sample: peripheral blood. Receptors originate from a woman aged 65 to 85 with COVID-19, enrolled during active disease.

This clone was detected ten times or more. Other DNA sequences in this specimen translate into the identical CDR3. This chain uses TRBV27 with TRBJ1-5, with 10 bases identical to TRBD1. Germline lookup yields CDR1 MNHEY and CDR2 SMNVEV (reference sequence). This CDR3 spans 14 amino acids. The trim removed 5 bases at V and 4 bases at J, leaving 2 bases unmatched. The CDR3 sequence is CASSRTGGNQPQHF. DNA for the CDR3: TGTGCCAGCAGTCGGACAGGGGGTAATCAGCCCCAGCATTTT.

The chain combines TRBV28 with TRBJ1-2, with 7 bases lining up with TRBD1. Trimming at V came to 5 bases and at J to 4 bases, leaving 4 bases not matched to a gene. The CDR3 covers 13 residues. The germline V gene has CDR1 MDHEN and CDR2 SYDVKM. The CDR3 region is CASSPRDSYGYTF. CDR3 bases: TGTGCCAGCAGTCCCCGGGACAGCTATGGCTACACCTTC.

The V call is TRBV2, the J call TRBJ1-1; D is undetermined. The germline CDR1 and CDR2 sequences are SNHLY and FYNNEI. V lost 3 bases, J lost 10 bases, and 12 bases lay in between. This CDR3 region has 12 residues. CDR3 sequence: CASSDRVTVAFF. CDR3 nucleotides: TGTGCCAGCAGTGACCGGGTGACGGTAGCTTTCTTT.

The chain is built from TRBV7-9 and TRBJ2-2; perhaps TRBD1 as D (6 bases). Germline assignment: CDR1 SEHNR and CDR2 FQNEAQ (reference sequence). V was cut by 5 bases and J by 1 base, with 17 bases left in between. The CDR3 is 17 amino acids. CDR3 DNA sequence: TGTGCCAGCAGCAAAAATCAGGGGACAATGAACACCGGGGAGCTGTTTTTT. Protein product: CASSKNQGTMNTGELFF.

This clone was observed a single time. The chain combines TRBV2 with TRBJ1-3, with TRBD1 identical over 7 bases. CDR1 is SNHLY, CDR2 FYNNEI, per germline. Trimming at V came to 5 bases and at J to 2 bases, leaving 3 bases not matched to a gene. The CDR3 has 14 residues. The DNA of the CDR3 is TGTGCCAGCAGTACAGGGACAGCTGGAAACACCATATATTTT. The encoded protein is CASSTGTAGNTIYF.

V gene TRBV24-1 combines with J gene TRBJ1-2; D possibly corresponds to TRBD1 (5 bases). V was pared by 7 bases and J by 8 bases, with 16 bases between. The CDR3 length is 13 residues. Germline V gene sequence: CDR1 KGHDR, CDR2 SFDVKD. CDR3: CATSGASGRGYTF. The CDR3 DNA sequence: TGTGCCACCAGCGGGGCTAGCGGGCGCGGCTACACCTTC.